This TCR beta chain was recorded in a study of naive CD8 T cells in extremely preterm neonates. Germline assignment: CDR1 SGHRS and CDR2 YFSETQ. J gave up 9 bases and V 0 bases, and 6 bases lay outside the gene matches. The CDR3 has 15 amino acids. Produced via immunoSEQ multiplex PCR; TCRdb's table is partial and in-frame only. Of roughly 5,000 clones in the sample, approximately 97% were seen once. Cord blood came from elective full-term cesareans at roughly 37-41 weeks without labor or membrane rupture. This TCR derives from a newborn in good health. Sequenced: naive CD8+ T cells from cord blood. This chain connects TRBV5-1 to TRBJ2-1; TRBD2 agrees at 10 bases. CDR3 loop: CASSLEQREGGEQFF. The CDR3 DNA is TGCGCCAGCAGCTTGGAACAGCGGGAGGGGGGTGAGCAGTTCTTC.